One and the same sample provided the 18 T cell receptor beta chains below, sequenced in a study of CD8 T cells in ankylosing spondylitis. TCRdb ran MiXCR on the 5' RACE reads and lists one entry per CDR3 protein. The sample has some 130,000 distinct CDR3 sequences, 9.3% seen once. The material sequenced was blood, either unsorted or a sorted T cell fraction (not recorded which). These TCRs come from a male donor with ankylosing spondylitis or in good health (not recorded which).

This clonotype was counted only a few times. V usage is TRBV7-2 and J usage is TRBJ2-1, with 10 bases fitting TRBD2. The germline V gene has CDR1 SGHTA and CDR2 FQGNSA. This CDR3 is built from 17 residues. The junction had 12 bases not matched to a gene; V was cut back by 5 bases and J by 5 bases. In DNA form, the CDR3 reads TGTGCCAGCAGCGCCTCACCTCCCGGGACTAGCGACAATGAGCAGTTCTTC. Translated, it gives CASSASPPGTSDNEQFF.

This clonotype occurred many times. The chain combines TRBV6-5 with TRBJ2-6; D ambiguous. Trimming shortened V by 2 bases and J by 0 bases, and 5 bases separated the two germline ends. The CDR3 spans 15 residues. CDR1 and CDR2 from the germline V gene are MNHEY and SVGAGI. The CDR3 loop is CASSYGFSGANVLTF. CDR3 nucleotide sequence: TGTGCCAGCAGTTACGGGTTCTCTGGGGCCAACGTCCTGACTTTC.

Many counts were recorded for this clonotype. The chain has TRBV5-1 and TRBJ2-1; 13 bases are shared with TRBD2. The V segment lost 3 bases and the J segment 15 bases; nucleotides outside the gene matches: 6. Germline CDR1 SGHRS, CDR2 YFSETQ. The CDR3 extends over 13 amino acids. CDR3 protein: CASSSGLAGDLFF. In DNA, the CDR3 is TGCGCCAGCAGCTCCGGACTAGCGGGAGACCTGTTCTTC.

The sample holds many counts of this clonotype. This sequence joins TRBV7-3 and TRBJ2-2; D is uncertain. Germline CDR1 reads SGHTA; CDR2 reads FQGTGA. The CDR3 contains 13 residues. The V gene lost 5 bases and the J gene lost 6 bases, with 10 bases spanning the gap. The DNA of the CDR3 is TGTGCCAGCAGCCCCCCCGAAGCCGGGGAGCTGTTTTTT. Its protein is CASSPPEAGELFF.

This clonotype occurred many times. The chain is built from TRBV7-2 and TRBJ2-5; D possibly corresponds to TRBD2 (6 bases). The CDR3 length is 13 residues. V was trimmed by 5 bases and J by 3 bases, leaving 10 bases between them. Germline V gives CDR1 SGHTA, CDR2 FQGNSA. The CDR3 DNA follows: TGTGCCAGCAGCGAGCGGGCGAAAGAGACCCAGTACTTC. It is translated as CASSERAKETQYF.

This clonotype was observed a handful of times. The chain carries TRBV5-1 and TRBJ2-1; 14 bases line up with TRBD2. Germline V gene lookup returns CDR1 SGHRS and CDR2 YFSETQ. V shed 4 bases and J 2 bases; nucleotides not matched to a gene: 11. The CDR3 is 19 residues long. The CDR3 protein is CASSTGLAGARGTYNEQFF. CDR3 DNA: TGCGCCAGCAGCACGGGACTAGCGGGGGCCCGGGGAACCTACAATGAGCAGTTCTTC.

In its sample, this clonotype was seen many times. V usage is TRBV27 and J usage is TRBJ1-3; D is unclear. This CDR3 is 16 amino acids long. The germline V gene encodes CDR1 MNHEY and CDR2 SMNVEV (reference sequence). Trimming took 5 bases from V and 0 from J, leaving 14 bases between them. CDR3 in amino acids: CASSPLRRNSGNTIYF. The CDR3 DNA is TGTGCCAGCAGTCCCCTTCGACGGAACTCTGGAAACACCATATATTTT.

Ten or more counts support this clonotype. CDR3 region: CASSLALGDEQYF. Written as DNA, the CDR3 is TGCGCCAGCAGCTTGGCCTTGGGAGACGAGCAGTACTTC. The genes are TRBV5-1 and TRBJ2-7; the D gene is possibly TRBD2 (5 bases). Germline-derived CDR1 and CDR2 are SGHRS and YFSETQ. The CDR3 is 13 amino acids. Trimming left V 0 bases short and J 5 bases short, with 9 bases between.

The V call is TRBV29-1, the J call TRBJ2-1; 11 bases line up with TRBD2. After removal of 6 bases from V and 9 bases from J, the junction contained 10 bases not matched to a gene. Germline CDR1 is SQVTM and CDR2 is ANQGSEA. The CDR3 runs to 14 residues. The CDR3 sequence is CSVGTSGRTGEQFF. CDR3 nucleotide sequence: TGCAGCGTAGGGACTAGCGGACGGACAGGTGAGCAGTTCTTC.

This clonotype showed up many times. The CDR3 bases are TGTGCCAGCAGCTTAGAGAGACTAGCGGGAGTTTGGAACACCGGGGAGCTGTTTTTT. This gives the protein CASSLERLAGVWNTGELFF. The chain employs TRBV11-2 and TRBJ2-2, with 12 bases identical to TRBD2. V trimming: 0 bases; J trimming: 1 base; junction bases outside the gene matches: 6. CDR1 and CDR2 from the germline V gene are SGHAT and FQNNGV. CDR3 size: 19 residues.

In this sample, this clonotype turned up many times. The V and J genes are TRBV7-9 and TRBJ2-1, with TRBD2 as a possible D gene (5 bases). CDR1 and CDR2 from the germline V gene are SEHNR and FQNEAQ (reference sequence). The CDR3 length is 12 residues. The V end was cut by 8 bases, the J end by 8 bases, with 13 bases between. The CDR3 reads CASQRGHHEQFF. DNA for the CDR3: TGTGCCAGCCAACGCGGGCATCATGAGCAGTTCTTC.

For this clonotype: Being one base from a much bigger clone, this may be a read error. The rearrangement uses TRBV28 and TRBJ2-1; D uncertain. Trimming stripped 6 bases from V and 9 bases from J, with 15 bases between. CDR3 length: 13 residues. Germline values: CDR1 MDHEN, CDR2 SYDVKM. CDR3 sequence: CASSYEVSTEQFF. In DNA, the CDR3 is TGTGCCAGCAGCTACGAGGTATCGACTGAGCAGTTCTTC.

This clonotype was counted at least ten times. The V and J genes are TRBV7-2 and TRBJ2-7; D remains ambiguous. CDR1 is SGHTA, CDR2 FQGNSA, per germline. CDR3 size: 12 residues. V was clipped by 2 bases and J by 4 bases, with 6 bases between them. The CDR3 region is CASSLNEYEQYF. As DNA, the CDR3 is TGTGCCAGCAGCTTAAATGAGTACGAGCAGTACTTC.

This clonotype was detected ten times or more. This chain connects TRBV24-1 to TRBJ1-1; 8 bases map to TRBD1. Germline V gives CDR1 KGHDR, CDR2 SFDVKD. The CDR3 has 13 residues. With V trimmed by 2 bases and J by 8 bases, 3 bases remained unmatched. CDR3 nucleotide sequence: TGTGCCACCAGTGATTCTGCAGGGGGCGAAGCTTTCTTT. It translates to CATSDSAGGEAFF.

This chain uses TRBV20-1 with TRBJ2-4; 9 bases agree with TRBD1. CDR3 size: 11 residues. CDR1 is DFQATT, CDR2 SNEGSKA, per germline (reference sequence). V trimming: 2 bases; J trimming: 15 bases; junction bases outside the gene matches: 5. Written as DNA, the CDR3 is TGCAGTGCTAGAAAAGGACAGGGGTCGTACTTC. Protein product: CSARKGQGSYF.

At least ten counts were recorded for this clonotype. This sequence joins TRBV20-1 and TRBJ1-5; D gene uncertain. This CDR3 contains 12 residues. V gave up 3 bases and J gave up 0 bases, with 3 bases separating them. CDR1 and CDR2 (germline): DFQATT, SNEGSKA (reference sequence). CDR3 bases: TGCAGTGCTAGTAATAGCAATCAGCCCCAGCATTTT. Translated: CSASNSNQPQHF.

This clonotype was detected many times. The gene calls are TRBV7-2 and TRBJ2-3; D is perhaps TRBD1 (6 bases). V was pared by 5 bases and J by 3 bases, with 15 bases between. The CDR3 spans 15 residues. The germline gives CDR1 SGHTA, CDR2 FQGNSA. The CDR3 DNA reads TGTGCCAGCAGCCCAACAGGGTTGGGTACAGATACGCAGTATTTT. This codes for CASSPTGLGTDTQYF. The whole variable domain, remainder taken from reference TRBV7-2 and TRBJ2-3, is GAGVSQSPSNKVTEKGKDVELRCDPISGHTALYWYRQSLGQGLEFLIYFQGNSAPDKSGLPSDRFSAERTGGSVSTLTIQRTQQEDSAVYLCASSPTGLGTDTQYFGPGTRLTVL.

This clonotype has at least ten counts. The V and J genes are TRBV11-1 and TRBJ2-1; the D call may be TRBD1 or TRBD2 (7 bases each). Between the trimmed V and J ends, which lost 5 bases and 7 bases, there was a span of 15 bases. This CDR3 comprises 14 residues. The V gene's germline CDR1 is SGHAT and CDR2 FQDESV (reference sequence). Here the CDR3 reads CASSQGGNRNEQFF. CDR3 sequence (DNA): TGTGCCAGCAGCCAGGGGGGGAATCGTAATGAGCAGTTCTTC.